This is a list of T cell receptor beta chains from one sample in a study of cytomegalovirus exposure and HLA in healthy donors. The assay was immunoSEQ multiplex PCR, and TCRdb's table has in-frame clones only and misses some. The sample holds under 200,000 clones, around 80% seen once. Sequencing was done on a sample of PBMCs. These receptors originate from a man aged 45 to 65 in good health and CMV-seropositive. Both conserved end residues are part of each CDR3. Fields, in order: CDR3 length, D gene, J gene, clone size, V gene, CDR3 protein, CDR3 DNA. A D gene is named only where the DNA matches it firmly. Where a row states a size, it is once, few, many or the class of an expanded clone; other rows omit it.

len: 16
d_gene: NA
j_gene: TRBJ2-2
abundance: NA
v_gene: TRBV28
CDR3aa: CASSPQGSRGIWELFF
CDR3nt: TGTGCCAGCAGTCCCCAGGGGTCAAGGGGGATCTGGGAGCTGTTTTTT

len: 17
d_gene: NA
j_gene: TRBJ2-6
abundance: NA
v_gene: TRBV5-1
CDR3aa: CASSLIQGFSGANVLTF
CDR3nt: TGCGCCAGCAGCTTGATACAGGGCTTCTCTGGGGCCAACGTCCTGACTTTC

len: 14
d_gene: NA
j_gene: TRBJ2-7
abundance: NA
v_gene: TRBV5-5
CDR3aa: CASSSGQILYEQYF
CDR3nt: TGTGCCAGCAGCTCTGGACAGATCCTCTACGAGCAGTACTTC

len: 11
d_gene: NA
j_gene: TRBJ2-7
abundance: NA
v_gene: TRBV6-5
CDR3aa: CASSSPYEQYF
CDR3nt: TGTGCCAGCAGTTCTCCCTACGAGCAGTACTTC

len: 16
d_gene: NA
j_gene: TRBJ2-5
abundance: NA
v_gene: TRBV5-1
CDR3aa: CASSLGASPYQETQYF
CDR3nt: TGCGCCAGCAGCTTGGGTGCTAGCCCTTACCAAGAGACCCAGTACTTC

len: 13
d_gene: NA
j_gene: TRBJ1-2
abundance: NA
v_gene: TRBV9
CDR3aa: CASSVGEGYGYTF
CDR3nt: TGTGCCAGCAGCGTAGGGGAGGGTTATGGCTACACCTTC

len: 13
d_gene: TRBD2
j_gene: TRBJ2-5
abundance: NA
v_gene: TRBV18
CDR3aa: CASSRFSGETQYF
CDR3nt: TGTGCCAGCTCACGTTTTAGCGGGGAGACCCAGTACTTC

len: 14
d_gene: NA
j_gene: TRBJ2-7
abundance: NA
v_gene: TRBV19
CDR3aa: CASSPSVSFYEQYF
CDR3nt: TGTGCCAGTAGCCCCTCAGTGTCCTTCTACGAGCAGTACTTC

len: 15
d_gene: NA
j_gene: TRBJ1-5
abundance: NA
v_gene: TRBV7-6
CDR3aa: CASSLGRGGNQPQHF
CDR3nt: TGTGCCAGCAGCTTAGGCAGGGGAGGCAATCAGCCCCAGCATTTT

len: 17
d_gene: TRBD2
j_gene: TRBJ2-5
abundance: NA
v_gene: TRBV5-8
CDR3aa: CASSPGLAGEKGETQYF
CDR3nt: TGTGCCAGCAGCCCGGGACTAGCGGGGGAGAAGGGAGAGACCCAGTACTTC

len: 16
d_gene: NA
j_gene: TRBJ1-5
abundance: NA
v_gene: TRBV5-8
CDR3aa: CASSANTFRGNQPQHF
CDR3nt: TGTGCCAGCAGCGCTAACACCTTTCGGGGCAATCAGCCCCAGCATTTT

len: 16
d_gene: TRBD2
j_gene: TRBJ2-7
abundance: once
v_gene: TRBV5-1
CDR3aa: CASSLERRGVVLEQYF
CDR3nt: TGCGCCAGCAGCCTGGAAAGGCGGGGGGTGGTACTCGAGCAGTACTTC

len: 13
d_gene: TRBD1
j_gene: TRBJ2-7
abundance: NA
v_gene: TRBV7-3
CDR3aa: CASSPATGIEQYF
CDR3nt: TGTGCCAGCAGCCCAGCGACAGGGATCGAGCAGTACTTC

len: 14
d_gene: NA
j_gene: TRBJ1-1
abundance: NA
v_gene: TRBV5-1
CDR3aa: CASSLERGNTEAFF
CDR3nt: TGCGCCAGCAGCTTGGAAAGAGGGAACACTGAAGCTTTCTTT

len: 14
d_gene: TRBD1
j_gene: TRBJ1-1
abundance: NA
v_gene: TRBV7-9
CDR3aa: CASSPSDRGTEAFF
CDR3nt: TGTGCCAGCAGCCCCTCAGACAGGGGAACTGAAGCTTTCTTT

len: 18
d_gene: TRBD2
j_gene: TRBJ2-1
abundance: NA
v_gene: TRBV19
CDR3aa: CASNRGGPGTSSYNEQFF
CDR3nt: TGTGCCAGTAACCGGGGCGGTCCCGGGACTAGCTCCTACAATGAGCAGTTCTTC

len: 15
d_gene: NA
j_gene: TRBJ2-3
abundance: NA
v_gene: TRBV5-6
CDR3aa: CATGYGGRGTDTQYF
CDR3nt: TGTGCCACCGGGTACGGGGGGCGAGGCACAGATACGCAGTATTTT

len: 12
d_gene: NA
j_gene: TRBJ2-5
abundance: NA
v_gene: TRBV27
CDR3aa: CASRGLEETQYF
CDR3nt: TGTGCCAGCAGGGGGCTCGAGGAGACCCAGTACTTC

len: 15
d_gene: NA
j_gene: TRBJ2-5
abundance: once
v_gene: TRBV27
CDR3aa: CASGRRSTVQETQYF
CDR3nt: TGTGCCAGCGGAAGACGGTCGACAGTCCAAGAGACCCAGTACTTC

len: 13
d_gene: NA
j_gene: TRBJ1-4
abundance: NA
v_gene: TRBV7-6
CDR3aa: CASSLGGAEKLFF
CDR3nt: TGTGCCAGCAGCCTGGGGGGGGCCGAAAAACTGTTTTTT

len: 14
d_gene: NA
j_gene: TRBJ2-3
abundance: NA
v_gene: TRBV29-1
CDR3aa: CSVEDSYHTDTQYF
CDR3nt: TGCAGCGTTGAAGATAGCTACCACACAGATACGCAGTATTTT

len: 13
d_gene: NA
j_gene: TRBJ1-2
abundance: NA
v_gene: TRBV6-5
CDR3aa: CASSYETDYGYTF
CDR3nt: TGTGCCAGCAGTTACGAGACAGACTATGGCTACACCTTC

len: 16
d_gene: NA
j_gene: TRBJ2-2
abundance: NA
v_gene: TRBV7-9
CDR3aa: CASSLGSSAYTGELFF
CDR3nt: TGTGCCAGCAGCTTAGGCTCTAGCGCTTACACCGGGGAGCTGTTTTTT

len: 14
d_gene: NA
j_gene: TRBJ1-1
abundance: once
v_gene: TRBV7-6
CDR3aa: CASSLDSAHTEAFF
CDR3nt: TGTGCCAGCAGCTTGGACTCCGCGCACACTGAAGCTTTCTTT

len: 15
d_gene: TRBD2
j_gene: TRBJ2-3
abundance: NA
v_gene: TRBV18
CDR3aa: CASLPAGGIKDTQYF
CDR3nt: TGTGCCAGCCTTCCCGCGGGGGGTATAAAAGATACGCAGTATTTT

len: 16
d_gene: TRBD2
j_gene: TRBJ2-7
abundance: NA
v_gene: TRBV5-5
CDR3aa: CASSRAGSGGPYEQYF
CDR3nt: TGTGCCAGCAGCCGGGCGGGGAGCGGGGGCCCCTACGAGCAGTACTTC

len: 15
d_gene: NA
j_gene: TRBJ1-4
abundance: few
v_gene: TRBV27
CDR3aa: CASSPTSGGLEKLFF
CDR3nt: TGTGCCAGCAGTCCGACGTCGGGGGGACTCGAAAAACTGTTTTTT

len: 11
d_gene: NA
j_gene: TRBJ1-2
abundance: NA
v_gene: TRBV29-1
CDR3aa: CSVEDRAGYTF
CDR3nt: TGCAGCGTTGAAGATCGAGCGGGCTACACCTTC